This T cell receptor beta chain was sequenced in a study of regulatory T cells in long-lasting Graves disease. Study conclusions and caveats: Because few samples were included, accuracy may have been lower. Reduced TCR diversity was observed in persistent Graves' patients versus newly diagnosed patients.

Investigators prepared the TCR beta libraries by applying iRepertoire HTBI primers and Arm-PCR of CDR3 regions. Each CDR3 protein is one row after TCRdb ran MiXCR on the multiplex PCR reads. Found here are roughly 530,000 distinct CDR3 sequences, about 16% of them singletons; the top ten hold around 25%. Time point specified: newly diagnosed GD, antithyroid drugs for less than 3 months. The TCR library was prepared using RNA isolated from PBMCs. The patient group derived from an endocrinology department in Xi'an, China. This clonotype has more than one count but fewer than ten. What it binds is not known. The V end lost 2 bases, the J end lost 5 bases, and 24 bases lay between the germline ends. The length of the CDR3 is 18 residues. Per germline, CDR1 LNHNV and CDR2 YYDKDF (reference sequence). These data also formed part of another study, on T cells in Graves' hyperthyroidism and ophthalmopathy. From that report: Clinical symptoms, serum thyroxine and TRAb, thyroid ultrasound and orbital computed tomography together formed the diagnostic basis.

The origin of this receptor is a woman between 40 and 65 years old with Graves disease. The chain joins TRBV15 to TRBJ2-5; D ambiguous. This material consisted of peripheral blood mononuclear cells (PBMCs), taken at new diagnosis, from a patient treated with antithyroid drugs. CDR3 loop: CATSRNLVPDILGETQYF. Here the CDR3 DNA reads TGTGCCACCAGCAGAAATCTGGTCCCCGACATCTTGGGCGAGACCCAGTACTTC.